Each of the 32 T cell receptor beta chains below was sequenced from the same sample in a study of regulatory T cells in long-lasting Graves disease. Time point meaning: newly diagnosed GD, antithyroid drugs for less than 3 months. RNA extracted from PBMCs served as the sequencing template. Assembly of TCR beta libraries relied on iRepertoire HTBI primers together with Arm-PCR of CDR3 regions. TCRdb reprocessed the multiplex PCR reads with MiXCR, giving one entry per CDR3 protein. This sample has about 400,000 distinct CDR3 sequences, with approximately 15% found just once. These same records also appear under a second study, on T cells in Graves' hyperthyroidism and ophthalmopathy.

The material sequenced was peripheral blood mononuclear cells (PBMCs), taken at new diagnosis, from a patient treated with antithyroid drugs. Receptors were obtained from a woman aged 40-49 years with Graves disease.

This clonotype was seen at least ten times. The V gene is TRBV7-8, the J gene TRBJ2-1, with TRBD2 matching 7 bases. The germline gives CDR1 SGHVS, CDR2 FQNEAQ. This CDR3 is 15 amino acids long. V was clipped by 5 bases and J by 3 bases; unmatched bases: 7. DNA of the CDR3: TGTGCCAGCAGCCCCTGGGACTACCACTACAATGAGCAGTTCTTC. Translation: CASSPWDYHYNEQFF.

The chain is built from TRBV5-6 and TRBJ2-3, with D tentatively TRBD1 or TRBD2 (5 bases each). The ends were cut back, 0 bases at V and 2 bases at J, with 13 bases in the middle. Germline CDR1 SGHDT, CDR2 YYEEEE. CDR3 length: 16 residues. The CDR3 here is CASSLGGREYTDTQYF. The CDR3 DNA is TGTGCCAGCAGCTTGGGGGGCCGGGAATACACAGATACGCAGTATTTT.

The chain carries TRBV30 and TRBJ2-4; no firm D call. V gave up 0 bases and J gave up 3 bases, with 15 bases separating them. The CDR3 is 16 residues long. The germline V gene encodes CDR1 GTSNPN and CDR2 SVGIG (reference sequence). The CDR3 region is CAWSVGFLGGKNIQYF. The CDR3 DNA sequence: TGTGCCTGGAGTGTGGGGTTTTTAGGTGGCAAAAACATTCAGTACTTC.

The table lists this clonotype with a few counts. This chain links TRBV3-1 with TRBJ2-4; 16 nucleotides agree with TRBD2. Germline CDR1 is LGHDT and CDR2 is YNNKEL (reference sequence). This CDR3 is 16 amino acids long. J gave up 8 bases and V 5 bases, and 6 bases lay outside the gene matches. The CDR3 reads CASSNPGLAGGYIQYF. The CDR3 DNA is TGTGCCAGCAGCAACCCGGGACTAGCGGGGGGGTACATTCAGTACTTC.

This clonotype has only a few counts. The chain links TRBV7-9 to TRBJ2-1; TRBD2 matches 9 bases. Germline CDR1 SEHNR, CDR2 FQNEAQ (reference sequence). Trimming at V came to 6 bases and at J to 1 base, leaving 7 bases not matched to a gene. This CDR3 has 16 residues. In nucleotides, the CDR3 is TGTGCCAGCAGATATAGCGGGAGCGGGTCCTACAATGAGCAGTTCTTC. Amino acids: CASRYSGSGSYNEQFF.

Only a few counts were recorded for this clonotype. The chain links TRBV7-8 to TRBJ2-3; 7 nucleotides line up with TRBD2. The junction had 13 bases not matched to a gene; V was cut back by 5 bases and J by 5 bases. CDR3 length: 16 residues. Germline-derived CDR1 and CDR2 are SGHVS and FQNEAQ. The chain's CDR3 is CASSLGELARVDTQYF. In DNA form, the CDR3 reads TGTGCCAGCAGCCTGGGGGAACTAGCGAGGGTAGATACGCAGTATTTT. Drawing the rest from reference TRBV7-8 and TRBJ2-3, the complete variable domain is GAGVSQSPRYKVAKRGQDVALRCDPISGHVSLFWYQQALGQGPEFLTYFQNEAQLDKSGLPSDRFFAERPEGSVSTLKIQRTQQEDSAVYLCASSLGELARVDTQYFGPGTRLTVL.

In its sample, this clonotype was seen many times. The chain carries TRBV6-2 or TRBV6-3 and TRBJ2-3, with TRBD1 matching over 7 bases. Trimming took 5 bases from V and 4 from J; bases not matched to a gene: 9. The CDR3 runs 15 residues. Looked up from germline, CDR1 is MNHEY and CDR2 is SVGEGT. CDR3 sequence reads: CASSTNDRAADTQYF. CDR3 in DNA: TGTGCCAGCAGTACAAACGACAGGGCGGCAGATACGCAGTATTTT.

This clonotype was counted at least ten times. A much larger clone is a single base away; this may be a read error. The chain combines TRBV2 with TRBJ2-5, with 9 bases that match TRBD1. The CDR3 has 15 residues. The V and J ends lost 4 bases and 5 bases, in that order; junction bases with no gene match: 8. Germline CDR1 reads SNHLY; CDR2 reads FYNNEI. As DNA, the CDR3 is TGTGCCAGCAGTGGAGGGACAGGGATTGAGGAGACCCAGTACTTC. The encoded protein is CASSGGTGIEETQYF.

This clonotype was recorded many times. The gene calls are TRBV19 and TRBJ1-2; 8 positions match TRBD1. Germline V lookup: CDR1 LNHDA, CDR2 SQIVND (reference sequence). This CDR3 comprises 14 residues. The V gene end was trimmed by 3 bases and the J gene end by 4 bases; junction bases not matched to a gene: 4. The CDR3 spells CASSIGTGPYGYTF. The CDR3 coding sequence is TGTGCCAGTAGTATCGGGACAGGCCCCTATGGCTACACCTTC. The variable domain in full, with the rest retrieved from reference TRBV19 and TRBJ1-2, is DGGITQSPKYLFRKEGQNVTLSCEQNLNHDAMYWYRQDPGQGLRLIYYSQIVNDFQKGDIAEGYSVSREKKESFPLTVTSAQKNPTAFYLCASSIGTGPYGYTFGSGTRLTVV.

The table lists this clonotype with many counts. This chain joins TRBV30 and TRBJ2-1, with 8 bases aligning to TRBD1. The CDR3 length is 13 residues. The germline CDR1 and CDR2 sequences are GTSNPN and SVGIG (reference sequence). With V trimmed by 5 bases and J by 5 bases, 5 bases remained unmatched. CDR3 amino acids: CAWLGQDNNEQFF. The CDR3 coding sequence is TGTGCCTGGTTGGGACAGGATAACAATGAGCAGTTCTTC. The variable domain in full, with the rest retrieved from reference TRBV30 and TRBJ2-1, is SQTIHQWPATLVQPVGSPLSLECTVEGTSNPNLYWYRQAAGRGLQLLFYSVGIGQISSEVPQNLSASRPQDRQFILSSKKLLLSDSGFYLCAWLGQDNNEQFFGPGTRLTVL.

In this sample, this clonotype turned up a few times. It may be a read error: a sequence one base away is much more abundant. V and J are TRBV11-2 and TRBJ2-3; 7 nucleotides line up with TRBD1. The V gene end was trimmed by 10 bases and the J gene end by 0 bases; junction bases not matched to a gene: 13. There are 16 residues in the CDR3. Germline V lookup: CDR1 SGHAT, CDR2 FQNNGV. CDR3 amino acids: CAITDLGQPSTDTQYF. CDR3 coding DNA: TGTGCCATCACCGACCTGGGACAGCCTAGCACAGATACGCAGTATTTT. Full variable domain (rest looked up from reference TRBV11-2 and TRBJ2-3): EAGVAQSPRYKIIEKRQSVAFWCNPISGHATLYWYQQILGQGPKLLIQFQNNGVVDDSQLPKDRFSAERLKGVDSTLKIQPAKLEDSAVYLCAITDLGQPSTDTQYFGPGTRLTVL.

This clonotype was counted ten times or more. The gene calls are TRBV29-1 and TRBJ2-7, with unresolved D. The CDR3 spans 12 residues. Between the trimmed V and J ends, which lost 7 bases and 1 base, there was a span of 11 bases. Germline V gene lookup returns CDR1 SQVTM and CDR2 ANQGSEA. CDR3 in DNA: TGCAGCGGTATGACCGCTTCCTACGAGCAGTACTTC. Its translation: CSGMTASYEQYF.

Ten or more counts support this clonotype. This chain connects TRBV28 to TRBJ1-1; no clear D gene. Germline values: CDR1 MDHEN, CDR2 SYDVKM. V was clipped by 7 bases and J by 0 bases, with 12 bases between them. This CDR3 is 14 amino acids long. CDR3 sequence (DNA): TGTGCCAGCACCCTTGCCCACATGAACACTGAAGCTTTCTTT. Residues: CASTLAHMNTEAFF. The full variable domain, completed using reference TRBV28 and TRBJ1-1, is DVKVTQSSRYLVKRTGEKVFLECVQDMDHENMFWYRQDPGLGLRLIYFSYDVKMKEKGDIPEGYSVSREKKERFSLILESASTNQTSMYLCASTLAHMNTEAFFGQGTRLTVV.

This clonotype has ten or more counts. V is TRBV5-1 and J is TRBJ1-5; maybe TRBD1 (6 bases). The CDR3 loop spans 16 amino acids. The V and J ends lost 4 bases and 0 bases respectively, with 14 bases between them. The germline gives CDR1 SGHRS, CDR2 YFSETQ. In DNA, the CDR3 is TGCGCCAGCAGCGCCCCGGACAGCGATAGCAATCAGCCCCAGCATTTT. Translation: CASSAPDSDSNQPQHF.

The chain has TRBV28 and TRBJ2-2; 7 bases are a match to TRBD1. CDR1 and CDR2 from the germline V gene are MDHEN and SYDVKM. CDR3 length equals 15 residues. V shed 7 bases, J shed 2 bases, and the junction held 7 bases outside the gene matches. As DNA, the CDR3 is TGTGCCAGCATGAGGGACAGCACAAACACCGGGGAGCTGTTTTTT. Translated, it gives CASMRDSTNTGELFF.

This clonotype was seen repeatedly, ten times or more. CDR3 sequence reads: CASSSGTSGGADTQYF. In DNA, the CDR3 is TGTGCCAGCAGTTCCGGGACTAGCGGTGGTGCAGATACGCAGTATTTT. The rearrangement links TRBV12-3 or TRBV12-4 to TRBJ2-3; 11 bases fit TRBD2. The V gene end was trimmed by 4 bases and the J gene end by 4 bases; junction bases not matched to a gene: 7. There are 16 residues in the CDR3.

This clonotype appeared many times. This chain links TRBV5-5 with TRBJ1-2, with D maybe TRBD1 (6 bases). The V end was cut by 4 bases, the J end by 2 bases, with 12 bases between. CDR1 and CDR2 from the germline V gene are SGHKS and YYEKEE (reference sequence). The CDR3 covers 14 residues. The CDR3: CASSPYRGNYGYTF. CDR3 coding DNA: TGTGCCAGCAGCCCTTATAGGGGGAACTATGGCTACACCTTC.

In its sample, this clonotype was seen a few times. The chain couples TRBV2 to TRBJ2-7; 8 bases fit TRBD2. The V gene end was trimmed by 4 bases and the J gene end by 2 bases; junction bases not matched to a gene: 7. This CDR3 has 15 residues. CDR1 is SNHLY, CDR2 FYNNEI, per germline. The DNA of the CDR3 is TGTGCCAGCAGTGGAGGGTCGGGAGGGACCTACGAGCAGTACTTC. Translating gives CASSGGSGGTYEQYF.

This clonotype was seen only a few times. The rearrangement joins TRBV12-5 to TRBJ1-3, with D possibly TRBD1 on 6 matching bases. The CDR3 sequence is 15 residues long. V was cut by 6 bases and J by 2 bases, with 14 bases left in between. Germline lookup yields CDR1 LGHNT and CDR2 FRNRAP. The CDR3, as DNA: TGTGCTAGTGGCCTTACAGGGAACCCTGGAAACACCATATATTTT. Amino acid sequence: CASGLTGNPGNTIYF.

This clonotype was detected many times. This chain links TRBV6-1 with TRBJ1-6; 7 bases are shared with TRBD1. Germline V gene data show CDR1 as MNHNS and CDR2 as SASEGT. The V segment lost 8 bases and the J segment 6 bases; nucleotides outside the gene matches: 1. The CDR3 is made up of 12 amino acids. The chain's CDR3 is CASRDSNSPLHF. The CDR3 DNA reads TGTGCCAGCCGGGACAGTAATTCACCCCTCCACTTT.

In its sample, this clonotype was seen many times. CDR3 DNA: TGTGCCAGCAGTTCACTAACCCCCGGGGTCCAATTCTCCTACGAGCAGTACTTC. Its translation is CASSSLTPGVQFSYEQYF. The chain links TRBV27 to TRBJ2-7, with a weak D call TRBD2 (5 bases). CDR1 and CDR2 (germline): MNHEY, SMNVEV (reference sequence). V was clipped by 4 bases and J by 0 bases, with 22 bases between them. This CDR3 contains 18 residues.

This clonotype showed up many times. J is TRBJ2-3 and V is TRBV28; D is possibly TRBD2 (5 bases). Germline V CDR1 and CDR2: MDHEN, SYDVKM. Trimming stripped 3 bases from V and 0 bases from J, with 16 bases between. CDR3 length equals 17 residues. CDR3: CASSLRARKMSTDTQYF. CDR3 in DNA: TGTGCCAGCAGTTTGAGGGCTAGAAAGATGAGCACAGATACGCAGTATTTT.

The genes are TRBV20-1 and TRBJ1-1; D is ambiguous. Germline CDR1 is DFQATT and CDR2 is SNEGSKA (reference sequence). The CDR3 runs to 14 residues. V was shortened by 1 base and J by 4 bases, with 13 bases between the two germline ends. For the CDR3, the DNA is TGCAGTGCTAGAGCCGCCGGTGTACCCACTGAAGCTTTCTTT. This sequence encodes CSARAAGVPTEAFF.

The rearrangement uses TRBV28 and TRBJ2-7; D unresolved. The CDR3 is 13 residues long. Trimming removed 2 bases at V and 7 bases at J, with 12 bases between. The germline CDR1 and CDR2 sequences are MDHEN and SYDVKM. The CDR3 DNA follows: TGTGCCAGCAGTTTAGGTCCCAACGTGGAGCAGTACTTC. Encoded protein: CASSLGPNVEQYF. The full variable domain, in which reference TRBV28 and TRBJ2-7 provide the parts outside the CDR3, is DVKVTQSSRYLVKRTGEKVFLECVQDMDHENMFWYRQDPGLGLRLIYFSYDVKMKEKGDIPEGYSVSREKKERFSLILESASTNQTSMYLCASSLGPNVEQYFGPGTRLTVT.

This clonotype was found a few times. A much larger clone differs by one base, so this may be a read error. The chain recombines TRBV7-6 with TRBJ2-5, with D possibly TRBD1 on 5 matching bases. The V end lost 0 bases, the J end lost 10 bases, and 18 bases lay between the germline ends. The germline CDR1 and CDR2 sequences are SGHVS and FNYEAQ. The CDR3 is made up of 15 amino acids. This CDR3 is CASSLATRGFRDQYF. The CDR3 region has the DNA TGTGCCAGCAGCTTAGCGACAAGGGGCTTCCGCGACCAGTACTTC.

This clonotype has a count of ten or more. The J gene is TRBJ2-3, the V gene TRBV7-9; possible D gene TRBD1, 6 bases. Germline values: CDR1 SEHNR, CDR2 FQNEAQ (reference sequence). This CDR3 has 17 residues. With 6 bases removed from V and 0 bases from J, the gap between germline ends came to 19 bases. The CDR3 DNA reads TGTGCCAGCAGTTCCGACAGGTTCAAAGGGAGCACAGATACGCAGTATTTT. This translates into CASSSDRFKGSTDTQYF.

This clonotype was counted at least ten times. This chain connects TRBV9 to TRBJ1-2; TRBD1 agrees at 8 bases. The germline V gene has CDR1 SGDLS and CDR2 YYNGEE. This CDR3 has 12 amino acids. The V and J ends lost 3 bases and 10 bases, in that order; junction bases with no gene match: 5. The CDR3, as DNA: TGTGCCAGCAGCGGACAGGGGTCCGTCTACACCTTC. This encodes CASSGQGSVYTF.

Ten or more counts support this clonotype. In DNA, the CDR3 is TGTGCCAGCAGCTTAGATAGTGGGCCTGGGGCCAACGTCCTGACTTTC. It yields the protein CASSLDSGPGANVLTF. The chain uses TRBV11-3 and TRBJ2-6, with unresolved D. The CDR3 is 16 amino acids. CDR1 is SGHNT, CDR2 YENEEA, per germline. Trimming pared 0 bases from V and 2 bases from J, leaving 8 bases between.

Concerning this clonotype: This may be a read error, as it is one base from a much larger clone. The chain joins TRBV5-1 to TRBJ2-2, with TRBD2 identical over 13 bases. Germline loops: CDR1 SGHRS, CDR2 YFSETQ. The CDR3 is 19 amino acids. CDR3 nucleotide sequence: TGCGCCAGCAGCTTGACCATTCTCGGACTAGCGGGGGACACCGGGGGGCTGTTTTTT. Protein product: CASSLTILGLAGDTGGLFF.

A word on this clonotype: A much larger clonotype is one base distant, so this may be a read error. The rearrangement joins TRBV12-3 or TRBV12-4 to TRBJ2-5; D gene ambiguous. Trimming took off 2 bases at V and 7 bases at J, with 17 bases between the two ends. The CDR3 spans 15 residues. This CDR3 is CASSLWSGMWGTQYF. CDR3 bases: TGTGCCAGCAGTTTATGGAGTGGCATGTGGGGGACCCAGTACTTC.

This clonotype showed up just a few times. The chain links TRBV20-1 to TRBJ2-5; a weak D match, TRBD2 (5 bases). CDR1 is DFQATT and CDR2 is SNEGSKA in the germline V gene (reference sequence). The ends were cut back, 3 bases at V and 0 bases at J, with 14 bases in the middle. This CDR3 spans 15 amino acids. The CDR3 nucleotides read TGCAGTGCTAGGAGGGCGGGCGTCCACCAAGAGACCCAGTACTTC. Protein sequence: CSARRAGVHQETQYF.

V is TRBV5-1 and J is TRBJ2-3, with D perhaps matching TRBD2 (6 bases). CDR1 is SGHRS, CDR2 YFSETQ, per germline. Deletions cut 4 bases from V and 3 bases from J, with 12 bases between. The CDR3 is made up of 14 amino acids. In DNA form, the CDR3 reads TGCGCCAGCAGCCCGGGGGAATGGACAGATACGCAGTATTTT. Translating it yields CASSPGEWTDTQYF.